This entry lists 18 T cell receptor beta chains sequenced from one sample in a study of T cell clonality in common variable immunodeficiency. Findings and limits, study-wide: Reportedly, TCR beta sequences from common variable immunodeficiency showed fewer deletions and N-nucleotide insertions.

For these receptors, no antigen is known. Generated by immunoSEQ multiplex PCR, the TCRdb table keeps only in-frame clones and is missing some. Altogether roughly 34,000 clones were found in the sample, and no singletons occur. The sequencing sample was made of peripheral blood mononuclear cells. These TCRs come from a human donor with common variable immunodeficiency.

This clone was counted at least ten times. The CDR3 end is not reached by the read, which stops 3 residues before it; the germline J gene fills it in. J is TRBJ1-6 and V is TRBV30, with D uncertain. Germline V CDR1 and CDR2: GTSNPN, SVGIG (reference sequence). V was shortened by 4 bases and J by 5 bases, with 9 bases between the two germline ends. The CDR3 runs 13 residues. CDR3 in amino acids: CAWIRANNSPLHF. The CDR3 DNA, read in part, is TGTGCCTGGATTCGAGCTAATAATTCACCC.

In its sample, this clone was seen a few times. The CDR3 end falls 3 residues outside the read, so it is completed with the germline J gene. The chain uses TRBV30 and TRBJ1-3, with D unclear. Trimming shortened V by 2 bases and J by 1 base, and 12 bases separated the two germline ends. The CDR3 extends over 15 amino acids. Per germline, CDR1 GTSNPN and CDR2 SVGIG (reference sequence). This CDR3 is CAWSTLRGSGNTIYF. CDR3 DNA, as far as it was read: TGTGCCTGGAGTACTTTGCGGGGATCTGGAAACACC.

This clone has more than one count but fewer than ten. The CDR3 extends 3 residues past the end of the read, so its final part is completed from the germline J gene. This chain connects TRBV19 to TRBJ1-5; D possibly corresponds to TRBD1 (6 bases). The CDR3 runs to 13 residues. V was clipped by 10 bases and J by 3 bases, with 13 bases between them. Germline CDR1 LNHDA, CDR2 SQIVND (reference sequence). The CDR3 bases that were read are TGTGCCACGCGACAGGTTTACAATCAGCCC. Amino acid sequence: CATRQVYNQP. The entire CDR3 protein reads CATRQVYNQPQHF.

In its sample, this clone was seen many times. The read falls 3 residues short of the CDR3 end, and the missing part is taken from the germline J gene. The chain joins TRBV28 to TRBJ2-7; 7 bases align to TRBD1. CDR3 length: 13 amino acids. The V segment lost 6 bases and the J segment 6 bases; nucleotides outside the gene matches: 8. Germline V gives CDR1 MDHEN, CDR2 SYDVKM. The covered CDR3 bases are TGTGCCAGCAGGTCGACAGGGTCTGGCGAG. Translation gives CASRSTGSGE. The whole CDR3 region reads CASRSTGSGEQYF. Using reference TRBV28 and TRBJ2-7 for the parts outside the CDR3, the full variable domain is DVKVTQSSRYLVKRTGEKVFLECVQDMDHENMFWYRQDPGLGLRLIYFSYDVKMKEKGDIPEGYSVSREKKERFSLILESASTNQTSMYLCASRSTGSGEQYFGPGTRLTVT.

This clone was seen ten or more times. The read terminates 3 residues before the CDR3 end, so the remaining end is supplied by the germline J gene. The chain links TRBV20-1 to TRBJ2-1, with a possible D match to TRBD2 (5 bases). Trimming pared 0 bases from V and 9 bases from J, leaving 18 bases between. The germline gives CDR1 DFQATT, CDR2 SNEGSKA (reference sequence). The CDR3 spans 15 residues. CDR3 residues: CSARDPQSHRGEQFF. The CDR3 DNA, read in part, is TGCAGTGCTAGAGATCCACAATCTCACCGGGGTGAG.

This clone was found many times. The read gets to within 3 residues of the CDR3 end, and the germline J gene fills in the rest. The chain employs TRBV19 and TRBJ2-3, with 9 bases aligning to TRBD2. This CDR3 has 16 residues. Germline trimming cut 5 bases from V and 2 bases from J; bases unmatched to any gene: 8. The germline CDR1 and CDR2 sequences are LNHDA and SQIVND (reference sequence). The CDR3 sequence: CASSPKLAGPTDTQYF. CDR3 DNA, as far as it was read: TGTGCCAGTAGTCCAAAGCTAGCGGGACCCACAGATACG.

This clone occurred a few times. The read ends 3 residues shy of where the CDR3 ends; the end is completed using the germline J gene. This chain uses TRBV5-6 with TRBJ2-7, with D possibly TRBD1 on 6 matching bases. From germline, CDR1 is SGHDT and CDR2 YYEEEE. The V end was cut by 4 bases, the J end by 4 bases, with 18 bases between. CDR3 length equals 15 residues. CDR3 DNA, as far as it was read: TGTGCCAGCAGCGATTTTCAGGGGTATGGGTACGAG. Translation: CASSDFQGYGYE. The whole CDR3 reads CASSDFQGYGYEQYF.

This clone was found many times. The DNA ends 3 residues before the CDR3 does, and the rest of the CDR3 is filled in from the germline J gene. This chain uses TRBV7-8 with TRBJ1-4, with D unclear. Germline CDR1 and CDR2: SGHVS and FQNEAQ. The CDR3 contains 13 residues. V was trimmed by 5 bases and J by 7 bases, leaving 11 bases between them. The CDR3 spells CASSLMRGEKLFF. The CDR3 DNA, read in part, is TGTGCCAGCAGCCTCATGAGAGGTGAAAAA.

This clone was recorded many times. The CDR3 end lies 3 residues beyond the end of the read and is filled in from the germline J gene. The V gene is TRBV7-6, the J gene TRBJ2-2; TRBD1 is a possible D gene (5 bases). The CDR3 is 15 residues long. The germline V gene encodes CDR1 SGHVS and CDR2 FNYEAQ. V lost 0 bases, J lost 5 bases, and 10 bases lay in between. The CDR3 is CASSLADSRTGELFF. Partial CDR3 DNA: TGTGCCAGCAGCTTAGCCGACAGCAGGACCGGGGAG.

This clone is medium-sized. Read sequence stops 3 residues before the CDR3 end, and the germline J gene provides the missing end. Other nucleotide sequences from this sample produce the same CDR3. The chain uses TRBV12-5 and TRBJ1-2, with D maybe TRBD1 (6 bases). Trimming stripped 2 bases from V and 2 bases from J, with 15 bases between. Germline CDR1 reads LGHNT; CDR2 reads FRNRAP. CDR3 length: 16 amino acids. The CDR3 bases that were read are TGTGCTAGTGGTTTGTCTGGGAGGGGGATCAACTATGGC. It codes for CASGLSGRGINYG. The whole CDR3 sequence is CASGLSGRGINYGYTF.

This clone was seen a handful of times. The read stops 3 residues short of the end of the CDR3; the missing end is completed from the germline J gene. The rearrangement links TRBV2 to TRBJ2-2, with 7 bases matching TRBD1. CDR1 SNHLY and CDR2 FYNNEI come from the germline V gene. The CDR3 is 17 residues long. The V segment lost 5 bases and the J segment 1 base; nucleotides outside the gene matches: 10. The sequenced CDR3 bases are TGTGCCAGCAGTCTTAGTTTGACAGGGAAGAACACCGGGGAG. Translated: CASSLSLTGKNTGE. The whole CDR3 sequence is CASSLSLTGKNTGELFF.

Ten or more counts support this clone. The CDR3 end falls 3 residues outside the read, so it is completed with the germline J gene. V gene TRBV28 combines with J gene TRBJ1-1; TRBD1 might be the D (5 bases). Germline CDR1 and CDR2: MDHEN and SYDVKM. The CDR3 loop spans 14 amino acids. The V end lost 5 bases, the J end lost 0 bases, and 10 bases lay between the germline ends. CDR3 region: CASSPPGMNTEAFF. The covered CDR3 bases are TGTGCCAGCAGTCCCCCAGGGATGAACACTGAA.

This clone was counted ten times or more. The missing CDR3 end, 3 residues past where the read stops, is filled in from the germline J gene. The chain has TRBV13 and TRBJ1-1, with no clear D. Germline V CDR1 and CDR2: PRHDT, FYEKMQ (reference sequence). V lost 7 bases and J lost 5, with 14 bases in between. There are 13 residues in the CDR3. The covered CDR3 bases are TGTGCCAGCAAAGCGCACATTGCAACTGAA. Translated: CASKAHIATE. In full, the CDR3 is CASKAHIATEAFF.

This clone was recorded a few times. The CDR3 DNA, read in part, is TGTGCCAGCAGCTTAGTCCCCAGCGGGAGGGGCGAG. Its protein is CASSLVPSGRGE. The CDR3 as a whole reads CASSLVPSGRGEQYF. This sequence joins TRBV7-8 and TRBJ2-7; 10 bases are a match to TRBD2. The read finishes 3 residues shy of the CDR3 end, and the germline J gene is used to complete it. CDR1 is SGHVS, CDR2 FQNEAQ, per germline. This CDR3 has 15 amino acids. The V and J ends lost 1 base and 6 bases, in that order; junction bases with no gene match: 6.

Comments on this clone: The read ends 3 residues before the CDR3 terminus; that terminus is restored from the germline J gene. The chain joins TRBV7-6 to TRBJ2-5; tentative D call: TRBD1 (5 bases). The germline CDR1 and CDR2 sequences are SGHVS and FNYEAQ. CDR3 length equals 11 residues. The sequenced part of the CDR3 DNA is TGTGCCAGCAGTACCCAGGGCACC. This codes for CASSTQGT. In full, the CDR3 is CASSTQGTQYF.

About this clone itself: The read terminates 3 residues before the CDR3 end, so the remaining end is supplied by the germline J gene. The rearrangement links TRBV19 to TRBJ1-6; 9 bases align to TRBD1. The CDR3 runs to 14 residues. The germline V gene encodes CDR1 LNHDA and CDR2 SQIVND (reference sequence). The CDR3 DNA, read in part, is TGTGCCAGTAGTACGAGGACAGGGGAGTCAACC. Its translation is CASSTRTGEST. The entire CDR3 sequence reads CASSTRTGESTLHF.

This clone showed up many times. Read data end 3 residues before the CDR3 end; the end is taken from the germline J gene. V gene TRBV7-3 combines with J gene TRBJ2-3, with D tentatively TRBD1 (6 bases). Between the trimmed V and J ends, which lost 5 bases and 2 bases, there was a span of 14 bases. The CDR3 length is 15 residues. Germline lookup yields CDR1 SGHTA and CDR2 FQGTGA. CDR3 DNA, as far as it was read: TGTGCCAGCAGCCTGGGGACACGAACCACAGATACG. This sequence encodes CASSLGTRTTDT. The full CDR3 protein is CASSLGTRTTDTQYF.

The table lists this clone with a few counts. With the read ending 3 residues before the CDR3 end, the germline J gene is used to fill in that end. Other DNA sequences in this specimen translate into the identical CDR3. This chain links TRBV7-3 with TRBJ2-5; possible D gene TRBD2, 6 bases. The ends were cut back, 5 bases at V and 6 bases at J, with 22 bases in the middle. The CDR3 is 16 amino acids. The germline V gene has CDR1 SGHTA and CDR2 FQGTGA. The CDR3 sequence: CASSAGHVRGGQTQYF. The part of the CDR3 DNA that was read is TGTGCCAGCAGCGCGGGGCACGTGAGAGGAGGTCAGACC.